This T cell receptor beta chain was recovered during a study of vaccination and CD4 T cells after COVID-19. TCRdb re-called the PCR reads through MiXCR, storing one row per CDR3 protein. The sample shows tens of thousands of distinct CDR3 sequences, about 57% of them seen only once. The TCR comes from a human donor who had recovered from COVID-19. This specimen was CD4+ T cells from blood, taken before SARS-CoV-2 vaccination.

CDR3 in amino acids: CASSNTGGLQFF. In DNA form, the CDR3 reads TGTGCCAGCAGCAATACCGGGGGACTGCAGTTCTTC. This chain connects TRBV7-9 to TRBJ2-1; a weak D match, TRBD2 (6 bases). CDR3 length equals 12 residues. CDR1 and CDR2 (germline): SEHNR, FQNEAQ (reference sequence). V gave up 5 bases and J gave up 12 bases, with 14 bases separating them. The full variable domain, rest sourced from reference TRBV7-9 and TRBJ2-1, is DTGVSQNPRHKITKRGQNVTFRCDPISEHNRLYWYRQTLGQGPEFLTYFQNEAQLEKSRLLSDRFSAERPKGSFSTLEIQRTEQGDSAMYLCASSNTGGLQFFGPGTRLTVL.